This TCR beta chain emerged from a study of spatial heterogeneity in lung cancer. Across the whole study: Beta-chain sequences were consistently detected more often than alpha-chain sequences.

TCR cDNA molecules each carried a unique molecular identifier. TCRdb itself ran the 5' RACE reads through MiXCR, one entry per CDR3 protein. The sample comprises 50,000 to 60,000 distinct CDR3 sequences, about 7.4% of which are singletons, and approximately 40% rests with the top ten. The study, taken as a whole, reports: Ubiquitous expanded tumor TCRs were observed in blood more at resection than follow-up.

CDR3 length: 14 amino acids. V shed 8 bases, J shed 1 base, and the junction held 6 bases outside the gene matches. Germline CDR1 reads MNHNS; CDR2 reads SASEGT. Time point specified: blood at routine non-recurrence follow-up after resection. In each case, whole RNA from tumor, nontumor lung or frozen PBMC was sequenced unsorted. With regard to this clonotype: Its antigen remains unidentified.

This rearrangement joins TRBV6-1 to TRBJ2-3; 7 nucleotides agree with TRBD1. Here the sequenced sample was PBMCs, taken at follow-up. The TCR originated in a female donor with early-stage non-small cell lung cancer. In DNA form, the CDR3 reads TGTGCCAGCGGCCGGGGACAGCGCACAGATACGCAGTATTTT. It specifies CASGRGQRTDTQYF.